Given below is one T cell receptor beta chain in context. Its antigen has not been determined. No base quality values were provided; no much bigger clone lies one nucleotide off. This sample is drawn from a study of CD8 T cells in Susac syndrome (dated by TCRdb to between 2018 and 2021). The study in broad terms: Whether CD8+ T cell activation and differentiation in Susac syndrome was antigen driven was tested using repertoire sequencing. Results and caveats for the whole study, not just this receptor: The number of individuals in the TCR sequencing and HLA analysis was recognized as being relatively small.

RNA was extracted using the RNeasy kit, and roughly 0.45 to 1 ug of the RNA was reverse transcribed with random hexamers. The immunoSEQ multiplex PCR assay, covering 54 Vbeta and 13 Jbeta segments, was used to amplify TCR beta CDR3 regions. To correct PCR amplification bias, a synthetic template baseline was used for both primer optimization and computational correction. The study's processing was this. Reads were annotated to V, D and J genes per IMGT and analyzed with immunoSEQ Analyzer, keeping only productive sequences. To calculate clonality, Shannon entropy was normalized by log2 of the number of productive unique sequences and then subtracted from one. For each patient and control, public and private clones were evaluated within the 100 most prevalent clones. A clone was defined as Susac-specific if it was absent from the healthy and MS cohorts, from approximately 980 published viral clones and from other ImmuneACCESS disease sequences. TCRdb applied fastp at Q25 and MiXCR to the public reads, then kept only in-frame beta chains. Identical CDR3 proteins give one entry, which carries the most common genes and DNA. It is TCRdb's table, rather than the study itself, that gives the V and J calls and clone size. Within this sample are 200,000 to 250,000 distinct CDR3 sequences, with 95% of them counted one time only. 0.095% of the sample is in the top ten clones.

Peripheral blood CD8+ and CD4+ T cells from healthy donors, Susac syndrome patients and multiple sclerosis patients were profiled using high-throughput TCR beta sequencing. Multiple sclerosis controls were treatment-naive patients with stable or active relapsing-remitting disease fulfilling revised McDonald criteria. Bulk CD8+ and CD4+ T cells were purified by magnetic negative isolation, while CD8+ TEMRA cells were enriched using FACS. Blood was drawn into EDTA tubes, processed within 24 hours, and PBMCs were isolated by density gradient centrifugation. PBMCs intended for TCR sequencing were cryopreserved in liquid nitrogen and were subsequently thawed in a 37 degrees C water bath. Purity of sorted or isolated CD4+, CD8+ and CD8+ TEMRA cells was at least 90%. The germline V gene (reference sequence) gives CDR1 as DFQATT and CDR2 as SNEGSKA. V is trimmed back by 7 bases and J by 6 bases, and the junction contains 8 bases that no gene match accounts for. CDR3 length: 14 amino acids, cysteine to phenylalanine. The kept DNA is CDR3 alone, 42 bases in frame from the first base.

The receptor comes from a human donor with multiple sclerosis. The source material was CD4+ T cells from PBMCs. The chain joins TRBV20-1 to TRBJ2-3, and 12 bases in between align with TRBD2. This receptor carries the CDR3 CSGRLAGAGDTQYF. The base sequence is TGCAGTGGCCGACTAGCGGGAGCTGGTGATACGCAGTATTTT.